Below, 22 T cell receptor beta chains from the same sample are listed, as sequenced in a study of cytomegalovirus exposure and HLA in healthy donors. The primer mix had 60 Vbeta and 13 Jbeta primers. Libraries were prepared by immunoSEQ multiplex PCR; TCRdb keeps only in-frame clonotypes and omits some of them. This table has about 130,000 clones, 75% to 85% appearing once. The sample was PBMCs. These TCRs come from a middle-aged woman in good health and CMV-seronegative.

The rearrangement uses TRBV4-2 and TRBJ1-4; 9 positions agree with TRBD1. V lost 3 bases to trimming and J lost 7 bases; unmatched junction nucleotides: 3. The V gene's germline CDR1 is LGHNA and CDR2 YNFKEQ. CDR3 length: 14 amino acids. CDR3 residues: CASSQGTGSEKLFF. CDR3 in DNA: TGTGCCAGCAGCCAGGGGACAGGGAGTGAAAAACTGTTTTTT.

V and J are TRBV4-2 and TRBJ1-2; TRBD1 is a possible D gene (6 bases). Germline CDR1 and CDR2: LGHNA and YNFKEQ. The CDR3 is 14 residues long. V lost 0 bases and J 8 bases, leaving 13 bases between the germline ends. In DNA, the CDR3 is TGTGCCAGCAGCCAAGATACAGGGATGGGAGGCTACACCTTC. Its protein is CASSQDTGMGGYTF.

The V gene is TRBV9, the J gene TRBJ2-3, with 7 nucleotides matching TRBD2. Germline trimming cut 3 bases from V and 5 bases from J; bases unmatched to any gene: 3. The CDR3 loop spans 13 amino acids. Germline CDR1 and CDR2: SGDLS and YYNGEE. CDR3 sequence: CASSALAEDTQYF. CDR3 nucleotides: TGTGCCAGCAGCGCTCTAGCGGAAGATACGCAGTATTTT.

The gene calls are TRBV7-8 and TRBJ1-2, with 8 bases lining up with TRBD1. V lost 4 bases to trimming and J lost 7 bases; unmatched junction nucleotides: 11. The germline V gene encodes CDR1 SGHVS and CDR2 FQNEAQ. CDR3 length: 15 residues. CDR3 sequence: CASSSVTGGPFGYTF. In nucleotides, the CDR3 is TGTGCCAGCAGCTCGGTAACAGGGGGGCCTTTTGGCTACACCTTC.

V and J are TRBV19 and TRBJ2-7, with D possibly TRBD2 on 5 matching bases. The CDR3 contains 13 residues. Germline CDR1 is LNHDA and CDR2 is SQIVND (reference sequence). V shed 3 bases and J shed 1 base, with 7 bases lying between them. This CDR3 reads CASSISESYEQYF. CDR3 in DNA: TGTGCCAGTAGTATTAGCGAATCCTACGAGCAGTACTTC. Full variable domain (remainder filled in from reference TRBV19 and TRBJ2-7): DGGITQSPKYLFRKEGQNVTLSCEQNLNHDAMYWYRQDPGQGLRLIYYSQIVNDFQKGDIAEGYSVSREKKESFPLTVTSAQKNPTAFYLCASSISESYEQYFGPGTRLTVT.

The genes are TRBV19 and TRBJ2-7; no clear D. With 3 bases removed from V and 3 bases from J, the gap between germline ends came to 15 bases. Germline values: CDR1 LNHDA, CDR2 SQIVND (reference sequence). This CDR3 spans 15 amino acids. The CDR3 sequence is CASSIGPFLDYEQYF. The CDR3 region has the DNA TGTGCCAGTAGTATTGGGCCCTTCCTGGACTACGAGCAGTACTTC. Filled out from reference TRBV19 and TRBJ2-7, the complete variable domain reads DGGITQSPKYLFRKEGQNVTLSCEQNLNHDAMYWYRQDPGQGLRLIYYSQIVNDFQKGDIAEGYSVSREKKESFPLTVTSAQKNPTAFYLCASSIGPFLDYEQYFGPGTRLTVT.

V usage is TRBV28 and J usage is TRBJ2-7; D is possibly TRBD1 (5 bases). There are 14 residues in the CDR3. V was shortened by 2 bases and J by 7 bases, with 15 bases between the two germline ends. Germline CDR1 and CDR2: MDHEN and SYDVKM. CDR3 DNA: TGTGCCAGCAGTTTACGGCAGGGTCAAGGGGAGCAGTACTTC. As protein: CASSLRQGQGEQYF.

This rearrangement joins TRBV7-3 to TRBJ2-1; possibly TRBD2 for D (6 bases). Deletions cut 8 bases from V and 5 bases from J, with 13 bases between. Germline CDR1 and CDR2: SGHTA and FQGTGA. This CDR3 contains 13 residues. The CDR3: CASGAGPNNEQFF. The DNA for the CDR3 is TGTGCCAGCGGGGCGGGGCCGAACAATGAGCAGTTCTTC. Full variable domain (rest looked up from reference TRBV7-3 and TRBJ2-1): GAGVSQTPSNKVTEKGKYVELRCDPISGHTALYWYRQSLGQGPEFLIYFQGTGAADDSGLPNDRFFAVRPEGSVSTLKIQRTERGDSAVYLCASGAGPNNEQFFGPGTRLTVL.

The chain couples TRBV7-9 to TRBJ1-2; 7 bases align to TRBD1. The J segment lost 4 bases and the V segment lost 5 bases, leaving 10 bases of the junction unmatched. This CDR3 spans 15 amino acids. Germline assignment: CDR1 SEHNR and CDR2 FQNEAQ (reference sequence). Here the CDR3 DNA reads TGTGCCAGCAGCCCCCTGGGACAGATCCTCTATGGCTACACCTTC. The encoded protein is CASSPLGQILYGYTF.

This clone showed up many times. This chain uses TRBV12-5 with TRBJ2-5; 10 bases fit TRBD1. This CDR3 spans 16 amino acids. Germline-derived CDR1 and CDR2 are LGHNT and FRNRAP. J lost 4 bases, V lost 6 bases, and 11 bases had no gene match. The CDR3: CASGPRDRGWAETQYF. The CDR3 DNA reads TGTGCTAGTGGCCCCCGGGACAGGGGTTGGGCAGAGACCCAGTACTTC.

V usage is TRBV7-9 and J usage is TRBJ2-1, with TRBD2 matching over 14 bases. CDR1 and CDR2 (germline): SEHNR, FQNEAQ (reference sequence). Losses at the gene ends were 7 bases for V and 8 bases for J; bases not matched to a gene: 7. The CDR3 consists of 15 residues. The CDR3 here is CASKPGLAGVDEQFF. The CDR3 nucleotides read TGTGCCAGCAAACCGGGACTAGCGGGAGTGGATGAGCAGTTCTTC.

The chain has TRBV2 and TRBJ2-7; 7 nucleotides match TRBD1. The CDR3 runs 15 residues. The V gene end was trimmed by 4 bases and the J gene end by 4 bases; junction bases not matched to a gene: 10. From germline, CDR1 is SNHLY and CDR2 FYNNEI. CDR3 coding DNA: TGTGCCAGCAGTGCCAAGACAGGGTTGGAATACGAGCAGTACTTC. Protein: CASSAKTGLEYEQYF.

The DNA of the CDR3 is TGTGCCAGCAGCCTGAGACAGAATTACGAGCAGTACTTC. Its translation: CASSLRQNYEQYF. This chain uses TRBV7-2 with TRBJ2-7; the D gene is possibly TRBD1 (5 bases). The germline CDR1 and CDR2 sequences are SGHTA and FQGNSA. The CDR3 is 13 amino acids. V gave up 5 bases and J gave up 4 bases, with 12 bases separating them. The full variable domain, in which reference TRBV7-2 and TRBJ2-7 provide the parts outside the CDR3, is GAGVSQSPSNKVTEKGKDVELRCDPISGHTALYWYRQSLGQGLEFLIYFQGNSAPDKSGLPSDRFSAERTGGSVSTLTIQRTQQEDSAVYLCASSLRQNYEQYFGPGTRLTVT.

V usage is TRBV9 and J usage is TRBJ2-3, with D possibly matching TRBD1 (6 bases). This CDR3 spans 15 amino acids. Germline V gives CDR1 SGDLS, CDR2 YYNGEE. Trimming pared 3 bases from V and 3 bases from J, leaving 14 bases between. CDR3 protein: CASSASLGGTDTQYF. CDR3 nucleotides: TGTGCCAGCAGCGCTAGTCTAGGGGGTACAGATACGCAGTATTTT.

This clone was observed a handful of times. The rearrangement uses TRBV21-1 and TRBJ1-3; the table's D call TRBD1 went unverified against the DNA. TRBV21-1 corresponds to a pseudogene. CDR3 size: 15 residues. CDR3 sequence reads: CASSRGTGLGNTIYF. For the CDR3, the DNA is TGTGCCAGCAGCCGTGGGACAGGGTTAGGAAACACCATATATTTT.

On this clone: This sample includes further DNA sequences coding for the same CDR3. The V call is TRBV4-2, the J call TRBJ2-1, with a possible D match to TRBD1 (5 bases). The CDR3 loop spans 16 amino acids. Looked up from germline, CDR1 is LGHNA and CDR2 is YNFKEQ. V dropped 0 bases and J dropped 0 bases, with 9 bases sitting between them. CDR3 in DNA: TGTGCCAGCAGCCAAGACGCAGGGATCTCCTACAATGAGCAGTTCTTC. Translation: CASSQDAGISYNEQFF.

The rearrangement uses TRBV10-3 and TRBJ1-2, with 9 positions matching TRBD1. The CDR3 is made up of 19 amino acids. The junction had 14 bases not matched to a gene; V was cut back by 3 bases and J by 0 bases. Germline V gene lookup returns CDR1 ENHRY and CDR2 SYGVKD. CDR3 in amino acids: CAISDSGTGIQWANYGYTF. The DNA of the CDR3 is TGTGCCATCAGTGACTCCGGGACAGGGATTCAGTGGGCTAACTATGGCTACACCTTC.

The CDR3 DNA reads TGTGCCAGCAGCCGCGAGGGGGTATTGGACTATGGCTACACCTTC. The encoded protein is CASSREGVLDYGYTF. V and J are TRBV7-9 and TRBJ1-2, with D tentatively TRBD1 (6 bases). This CDR3 is built from 15 residues. Between the trimmed V and J ends, which lost 5 bases and 3 bases, there was a span of 16 bases. The germline V gene encodes CDR1 SEHNR and CDR2 FQNEAQ (reference sequence).

V and J are TRBV19 and TRBJ1-1; D remains ambiguous. This CDR3 region has 13 residues. Germline V gene lookup returns CDR1 LNHDA and CDR2 SQIVND (reference sequence). V was pared by 9 bases and J by 4 bases, with 15 bases between. For the CDR3, the DNA is TGTGCCAGCGTCAGTTCCTCCCCCACTGAAGCTTTCTTT. Amino acid sequence: CASVSSSPTEAFF. The full variable domain, completed using reference TRBV19 and TRBJ1-1, is DGGITQSPKYLFRKEGQNVTLSCEQNLNHDAMYWYRQDPGQGLRLIYYSQIVNDFQKGDIAEGYSVSREKKESFPLTVTSAQKNPTAFYLCASVSSSPTEAFFGQGTRLTVV.

V usage is TRBV7-2 and J usage is TRBJ2-7; possible D gene TRBD1, 6 bases. V gave up 5 bases and J gave up 3 bases, with 14 bases separating them. The CDR3 covers 14 residues. The germline CDR1 and CDR2 sequences are SGHTA and FQGNSA. The DNA for the CDR3 is TGTGCCAGCAGCCTACAGACAGGTGTCTACGAGCAGTACTTC. This encodes CASSLQTGVYEQYF. Combining the CDR3 with reference TRBV7-2 and TRBJ2-7 gives the whole variable domain GAGVSQSPSNKVTEKGKDVELRCDPISGHTALYWYRQSLGQGLEFLIYFQGNSAPDKSGLPSDRFSAERTGGSVSTLTIQRTQQEDSAVYLCASSLQTGVYEQYFGPGTRLTVT.

The gene calls are TRBV20-1 and TRBJ2-1; D possibly corresponds to TRBD2 (5 bases). The germline CDR1 and CDR2 sequences are DFQATT and SNEGSKA (reference sequence). Trimming stripped 3 bases from V and 9 bases from J, with 9 bases between. The CDR3 totals 11 residues. The CDR3 bases are TGCAGTGCTAGCGTTGGAGGTGAGCAGTTCTTC. It specifies CSASVGGEQFF.

V and J are TRBV7-2 and TRBJ2-3; 9 bases fit TRBD2. The germline gives CDR1 SGHTA, CDR2 FQGNSA. This CDR3 comprises 17 residues. The ends lost 7 bases at V and 0 bases at J; junction bases unmatched: 11. CDR3 in DNA: TGTGCCAGCACCATAGAACCTAGCGGGGCTAGCACAGATACGCAGTATTTT. Protein: CASTIEPSGASTDTQYF.